This T cell receptor beta chain was observed in a study of blood T cell repertoires in COVID-19. Libraries were prepared by immunoSEQ multiplex PCR; TCRdb keeps only in-frame clonotypes and omits some of them. The sample consists of 40,000 to 45,000 clones, roughly 90% of them appearing once. The V and J ends lost 2 bases and 7 bases respectively, with 12 bases between them. Germline lookup yields CDR1 SNHLY and CDR2 FYNNEI. The CDR3 is 14 amino acids. This receptor was obtained from a human donor in a cohort sampled during active COVID-19. The J gene is TRBJ1-5, the V gene TRBV2; the D gene is possibly TRBD1 (5 bases). The sequenced sample was peripheral blood. In nucleotides, the CDR3 is TGTGCCAGCAGTGAACTCAGGGTTGGGCAGCCCCAGCATTTT. Protein product: CASSELRVGQPQHF.